The 22 T cell receptor beta chains listed next were all sequenced from one sample in a study of control samples from healthy donors and cancer patients. The method was immunoSEQ multiplex PCR; TCRdb's version includes in-frame clones alone and lacks a portion of them. In the table there are 90,000 to 150,000 clones, 88% of which are singletons. The sequencing input was blood. The receptor set was obtained from a man in his forties in good health.

There are a few counts of this clone. The chain couples TRBV10-3 to TRBJ1-5; perhaps TRBD1 as D (6 bases). The CDR3 is 13 amino acids. V shed 10 bases and J shed 2 bases, with 12 bases lying between them. From germline, CDR1 is ENHRY and CDR2 SYGVKD. The CDR3 nucleotides read TGTGCCACGGAAGGGGGTGGCAATCAGCCCCAGCATTTT. Protein product: CATEGGGNQPQHF.

The chain has TRBV13 and TRBJ1-1; no reliable D call. The CDR3 consists of 12 residues. V lost 5 bases, J lost 5 bases, and 9 bases lay in between. In germline, CDR1 is PRHDT, CDR2 FYEKMQ (reference sequence). Here the CDR3 reads CASSRTRTEAFF. Here the CDR3 DNA reads TGTGCCAGCAGCCGAACGAGGACTGAAGCTTTCTTT.

This chain connects TRBV2 to TRBJ2-6; D unresolved. Germline lookup yields CDR1 SNHLY and CDR2 FYNNEI. V shed 5 bases and J shed 0 bases, with 5 bases lying between them. The CDR3 is made up of 14 amino acids. The CDR3 loop reads CASSRTSGANVLTF. DNA of the CDR3: TGTGCCAGCAGTCGGACCTCTGGGGCCAACGTCCTGACTTTC.

The chain uses TRBV19 and TRBJ1-5, with 7 bases lining up with TRBD1. The CDR3 totals 13 residues. V was clipped by 6 bases and J by 4 bases; unmatched bases: 3. Germline CDR1 and CDR2: LNHDA and SQIVND (reference sequence). Written as DNA, the CDR3 is TGTGCCAGTAGGCCACAGGGGAATCAGCCCCAGCATTTT. Translated: CASRPQGNQPQHF.

The chain couples TRBV7-2 to TRBJ2-2; no reliable D call. Trimming removed 4 bases from V and 2 bases from J, with 5 bases in between. CDR1 is SGHTA and CDR2 is FQGNSA in the germline V gene. This CDR3 region has 13 residues. This CDR3 reads CASSSPNTGELFF. The CDR3, as DNA: TGTGCCAGCAGCTCACCCAACACCGGGGAGCTGTTTTTT.

The DNA of the CDR3 is TGTGCCAGTAATCCCGGGGGCGAGGCTGAAAAACTGTTTTTT. Translation: CASNPGGEAEKLFF. The rearrangement links TRBV19 to TRBJ1-4; possible D gene TRBD1, 6 bases. Trimming cost V 7 bases and J 7 bases, with 16 bases left between them. This CDR3 has 14 residues. Germline CDR1 LNHDA, CDR2 SQIVND (reference sequence).

V usage is TRBV6-1 and J usage is TRBJ2-1; 7 positions agree with TRBD1. CDR1 and CDR2 (germline): MNHNS, SASEGT. CDR3 length: 16 amino acids. V gave up 3 bases and J gave up 3 bases; unmatched junction bases: 8. The CDR3 spells CASSDPDRSLYNEQFF. The CDR3 DNA sequence: TGTGCCAGCAGTGATCCGGACAGGAGCCTCTACAATGAGCAGTTCTTC.

This clone was found a few times. The chain joins TRBV19 to TRBJ1-6; 10 bases are a match to TRBD1. Germline V gene sequence: CDR1 LNHDA, CDR2 SQIVND (reference sequence). This CDR3 has 12 residues. J gave up 7 bases and V 10 bases, and 1 base lay outside the gene matches. CDR3 nucleotides: TGTGCCACGGGACAGGGGAATTCACCCCTCCACTTT. It is translated as CATGQGNSPLHF.

V and J are TRBV2 and TRBJ1-2; D not certain. Germline V gene sequence: CDR1 SNHLY, CDR2 FYNNEI. V was cut by 9 bases and J by 7 bases, with 12 bases left in between. The CDR3 covers 11 residues. CDR3 region: CARAMGGGYTF. The CDR3 nucleotides are TGTGCCAGGGCCATGGGTGGTGGCTACACCTTC.

The J gene is TRBJ2-7, the V gene TRBV25-1, with 14 nucleotides matching TRBD2. V dropped 6 bases and J dropped 5; count of bases not matched to a gene: 6. This CDR3 comprises 15 residues. Per the germline V gene, CDR1 is MGHDK and CDR2 is SYGVNS. The DNA of the CDR3 is TGTGCCAGCAGCCTCGGGACTAGCGGGGGAAACGAGCAGTACTTC. As protein: CASSLGTSGGNEQYF.

The rearrangement joins TRBV7-9 to TRBJ2-7, with 8 bases matching TRBD2. Losses at the gene ends were 1 base for V and 7 bases for J; bases not matched to a gene: 12. Germline CDR1 reads SEHNR; CDR2 reads FQNEAQ (reference sequence). The CDR3 length is 16 residues. The CDR3 sequence is CASSLVRGGRGDEQYF. As DNA, the CDR3 is TGTGCCAGCAGCTTAGTCCGCGGGGGGCGCGGGGATGAGCAGTACTTC.

This sequence joins TRBV5-1 and TRBJ1-4; maybe TRBD1 (6 bases). The germline V gene encodes CDR1 SGHRS and CDR2 YFSETQ. V shed 4 bases and J shed 1 base, with 14 bases lying between them. This CDR3 comprises 16 residues. The CDR3 here is CASSRADRLTNEKLFF. The CDR3 nucleotides are TGCGCCAGCAGCAGAGCAGACAGGTTAACTAATGAAAAACTGTTTTTT.

This clone was found once. The chain employs TRBV5-5 and TRBJ2-3, with D possibly TRBD2 on 5 matching bases. The V gene lost 0 bases and the J gene lost 1 base, with 9 bases spanning the gap. This CDR3 region has 15 residues. Germline V CDR1 and CDR2: SGHKS, YYEKEE (reference sequence). Here the CDR3 DNA reads TGTGCCAGCAGCTTGGAAAGCGGACGCACAGATACGCAGTATTTT. Amino acid sequence: CASSLESGRTDTQYF.

This chain uses TRBV10-2 with TRBJ1-5; the D gene is possibly TRBD1 (5 bases). The CDR3 is made up of 14 amino acids. Germline CDR1 reads WSHSY; CDR2 reads SAAADI. Trimming took 3 bases from V and 5 from J, leaving 11 bases between them. The chain's CDR3 is CASSDSGLYQPQHF. The CDR3 DNA is TGCGCCAGCAGTGATTCAGGGCTTTATCAGCCCCAGCATTTT.

This chain connects TRBV2 to TRBJ2-7; perhaps TRBD1 as D (6 bases). V was trimmed by 6 bases and J by 0 bases, leaving 15 bases between them. The CDR3 loop spans 15 amino acids. Germline V gene lookup returns CDR1 SNHLY and CDR2 FYNNEI. The CDR3 protein is CASSNAGASSYEQYF. CDR3 DNA sequence: TGTGCCAGCAGCAACGCAGGGGCCAGCTCCTACGAGCAGTACTTC.

The rearrangement joins TRBV12-5 to TRBJ1-1, with D uncertain. V was shortened by 0 bases and J by 11 bases, with 7 bases between the two germline ends. CDR3 size: 11 residues. Germline V lookup: CDR1 LGHNT, CDR2 FRNRAP. CDR3 DNA sequence: TGTGCTAGTGGTTTGGTCACCGTGGCTTTCTTT. Encoded protein: CASGLVTVAFF. Full variable domain (rest looked up from reference TRBV12-5 and TRBJ1-1): DARVTQTPRHKVTEMGQEVTMRCQPILGHNTVFWYRQTMMQGLELLAYFRNRAPLDDSGMPKDRFSAEMPDATLATLKIQPSEPRDSAVYFCASGLVTVAFFGQGTRLTVV.

The chain links TRBV9 to TRBJ1-1; a weak D match, TRBD1 (5 bases). CDR3 length: 14 residues. Between the trimmed V and J ends, which lost 3 bases and 0 bases, there was a span of 9 bases. Germline CDR1 and CDR2: SGDLS and YYNGEE. CDR3 coding DNA: TGTGCCAGCAGCGAGGGGACCCTGAACACTGAAGCTTTCTTT. This gives the protein CASSEGTLNTEAFF.

The CDR3 is CASSLGWGGYGYTF. CDR3 nucleotide sequence: TGTGCCAGCAGCTTAGGGTGGGGCGGCTATGGCTACACCTTC. V is TRBV11-2 and J is TRBJ1-2; tentative D call: TRBD1 (5 bases). V lost 1 base and J 4 bases, leaving 10 bases between the germline ends. The CDR3 sequence is 14 residues long. CDR1 SGHAT and CDR2 FQNNGV come from the germline V gene.

The V and J genes are TRBV6-5 and TRBJ1-4, with 10 bases matching TRBD1. From germline, CDR1 is MNHEY and CDR2 SVGAGI. This CDR3 spans 14 amino acids. V dropped 5 bases and J dropped 6; count of bases not matched to a gene: 3. The chain's CDR3 is CASSPDRGHEKLFF. The CDR3 DNA reads as TGTGCCAGCAGTCCCGACAGGGGGCATGAAAAACTGTTTTTT.

This chain connects TRBV18 to TRBJ1-2; D is undetermined. The CDR3 loop spans 14 amino acids. CDR1 is KGHSH and CDR2 is LQKENI in the germline V gene. V lost 2 bases and J 0 bases, leaving 7 bases between the germline ends. This chain's CDR3 is CASSPFGTNYGYTF. CDR3 sequence (DNA): TGTGCCAGCTCACCATTCGGAACTAACTATGGCTACACCTTC.

The rearrangement uses TRBV5-1 and TRBJ1-5; 7 bases line up with TRBD1. Germline V CDR1 and CDR2: SGHRS, YFSETQ. V trimming: 4 bases; J trimming: 4 bases; junction bases outside the gene matches: 5. The CDR3 is made up of 14 amino acids. CDR3 nucleotides: TGCGCCAGCAGCCTCGGGACAGCTAATCAGCCCCAGCATTTT. This codes for CASSLGTANQPQHF.

The V and J genes are TRBV5-1 and TRBJ2-2; 9 nucleotides agree with TRBD2. The CDR3 extends over 15 amino acids. After removal of 6 bases from V and 6 bases from J, the junction contained 9 bases not matched to a gene. Germline CDR1 SGHRS, CDR2 YFSETQ. The CDR3 DNA sequence: TGCGCCAGCACCCCGCTAGCGGGGATGGCCGGGGAGCTGTTTTTT. It yields the protein CASTPLAGMAGELFF.